This T cell receptor beta chain was identified in a study of blood T cell repertoires in COVID-19. V gave up 11 bases and J gave up 1 base; unmatched junction bases: 2. This CDR3 comprises 13 residues. Germline values: CDR1 LNHDA, CDR2 SQIVND (reference sequence). Measured with immunoSEQ multiplex PCR; TCRdb has only the in-frame clones, and not every one. The top ten clones hold approximately 1% of a sample with some 360,000 clones, 85% to 90% of them seen once. Sequencing was performed on PBMCs or T cells enriched from blood (not recorded which). The clonotype comes from a woman in her twenties or thirties who had been exposed to COVID-19. The rearrangement links TRBV19 to TRBJ2-4; 10 nucleotides agree with TRBD2. The DNA for the CDR3 is TGTGCCGTTAGCGGGGGGGCCAAAAACATTCAGTACTTC. Translation gives CAVSGGAKNIQYF. Filled out from reference TRBV19 and TRBJ2-4, the complete variable domain reads DGGITQSPKYLFRKEGQNVTLSCEQNLNHDAMYWYRQDPGQGLRLIYYSQIVNDFQKGDIAEGYSVSREKKESFPLTVTSAQKNPTAFYLCAVSGGAKNIQYFGAGTRLSVL.